This T cell receptor (beta chain) was obtained from a study of blood T cell repertoires in COVID-19. Some clones are missing from TCRdb's copy, which holds only in-frame ones; the method was immunoSEQ multiplex PCR. Of 240,000 or so clones in the sample, about 70% are singletons; the top ten hold about 3%. Trimming pared 4 bases from V and 4 bases from J, leaving 18 bases between. Germline V CDR1 and CDR2: SGHKS, YYEKEE (reference sequence). CDR3 length equals 16 residues. The TCR was taken from an elderly woman with acute or convalescent COVID-19. Sample: peripheral blood. The J gene is TRBJ1-3, the V gene TRBV5-5, with a possible D match to TRBD1 (6 bases). The CDR3 region has the DNA TGTGCCAGCAGCCGTCAGGACAGTACAGGGGGAAACACCATATATTTT. Translating it yields CASSRQDSTGGNTIYF.